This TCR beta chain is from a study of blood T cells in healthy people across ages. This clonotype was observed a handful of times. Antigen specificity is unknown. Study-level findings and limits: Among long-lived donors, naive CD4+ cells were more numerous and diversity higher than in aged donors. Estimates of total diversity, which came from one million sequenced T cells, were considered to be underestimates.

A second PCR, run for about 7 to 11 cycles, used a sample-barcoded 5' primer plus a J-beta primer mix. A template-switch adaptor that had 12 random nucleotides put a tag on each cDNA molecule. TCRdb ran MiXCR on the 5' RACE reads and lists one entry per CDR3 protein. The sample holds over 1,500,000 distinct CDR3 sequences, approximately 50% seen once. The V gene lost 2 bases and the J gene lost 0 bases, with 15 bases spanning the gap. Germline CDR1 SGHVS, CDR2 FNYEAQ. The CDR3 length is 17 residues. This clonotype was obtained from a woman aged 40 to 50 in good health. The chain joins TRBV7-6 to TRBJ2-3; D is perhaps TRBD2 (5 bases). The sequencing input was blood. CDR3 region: CASSLSSRAHSTDTQYF. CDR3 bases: TGTGCCAGCAGCTTATCGTCGCGGGCGCACAGCACAGATACGCAGTATTTT. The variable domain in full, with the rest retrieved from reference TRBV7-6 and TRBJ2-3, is GAGVSQSPRYKVTKRGQDVALRCDPISGHVSLYWYRQALGQGPEFLTYFNYEAQQDKSGLPNDRFSAERPEGSISTLTIQRTEQRDSAMYRCASSLSSRAHSTDTQYFGPGTRLTVL.